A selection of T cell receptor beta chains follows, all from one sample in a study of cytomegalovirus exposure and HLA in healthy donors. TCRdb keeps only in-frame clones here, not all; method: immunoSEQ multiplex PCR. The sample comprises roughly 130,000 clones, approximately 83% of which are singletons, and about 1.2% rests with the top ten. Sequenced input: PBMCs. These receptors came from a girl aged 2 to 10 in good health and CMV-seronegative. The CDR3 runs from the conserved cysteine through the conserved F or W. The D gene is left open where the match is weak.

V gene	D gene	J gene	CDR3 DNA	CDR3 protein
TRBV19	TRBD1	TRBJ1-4	TGTGCCAGTACCATTCGACAGGGCAGAACTAATGAAAAACTGTTTTTT	CASTIRQGRTNEKLFF
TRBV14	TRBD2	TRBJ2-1	TGTGCCAGCAGCCAGTGGAGCGGGAGGAACAATGAGCAGTTCTTC	CASSQWSGRNNEQFF
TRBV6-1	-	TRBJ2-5	TGTGCCAGCAGTGAAGCGGGCCCCGGGGGGACCCAGTACTTC	CASSEAGPGGTQYF
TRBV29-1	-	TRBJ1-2	TGCAGCGTTGATATTGGGGACTCCTATGGCTACACCTTC	CSVDIGDSYGYTF
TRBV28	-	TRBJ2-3	TGTGCCAGCAGTATGCGACTACCATTCACAGATACGCAGTATTTT	CASSMRLPFTDTQYF
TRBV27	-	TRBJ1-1	TGTGCCAGCAGCCTCAACAGGGTTTTGGGCACTGAAGCTTTCTTT	CASSLNRVLGTEAFF
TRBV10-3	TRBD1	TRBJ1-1	TGTGCCATCAGTGAGTCTGGAGGGGGCGCGGGAGCTTTCTTT	CAISESGGGAGAFF
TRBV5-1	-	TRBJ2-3	TGCGCCAGCAGCCGCCGGCTAGCAGAAGCCACAGATACGCAGTATTTT	CASSRRLAEATDTQYF
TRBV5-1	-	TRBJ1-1	TGCGCCAGCAGCTTGGAGCAGGACACTGAAGCTTTCTTT	CASSLEQDTEAFF
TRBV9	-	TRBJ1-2	TGTGCCAGCAGCCCCGGACAGAATCTGGACTATGGCTACACCTTC	CASSPGQNLDYGYTF
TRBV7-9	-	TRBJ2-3	TGTGCCAGCAGCTTACTAAACACAGATACGCAGTATTTT	CASSLLNTDTQYF